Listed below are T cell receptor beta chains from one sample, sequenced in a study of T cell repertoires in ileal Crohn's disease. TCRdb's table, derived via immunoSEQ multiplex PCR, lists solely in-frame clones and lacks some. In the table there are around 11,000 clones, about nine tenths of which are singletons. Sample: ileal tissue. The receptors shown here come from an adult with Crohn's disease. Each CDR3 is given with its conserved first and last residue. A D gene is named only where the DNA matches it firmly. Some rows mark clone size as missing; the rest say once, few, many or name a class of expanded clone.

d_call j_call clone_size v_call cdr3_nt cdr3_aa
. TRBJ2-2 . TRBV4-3 TGCGCCAGCAGCCAAGATTTCGACTGGCAACTGAACACCGGGGAGCTGTTTTTT CASSQDFDWQLNTGELFF
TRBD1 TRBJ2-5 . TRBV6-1 TGTGCCAGCAGCAAACCGACAGGGCTCCAAGAGACCCAGTACTTC CASSKPTGLQETQYF
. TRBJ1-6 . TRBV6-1 TGTGCCAGCGCTGACGGACACACCAATTCACCCCTCCACTTT CASADGHTNSPLHF
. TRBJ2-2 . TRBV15 TGTGCCACCAGCAAAGTGACCGGGGAGCTGTTTTTT CATSKVTGELFF
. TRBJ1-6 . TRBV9 TGTGCCAGCAGCGTAGGGAGCTCCTATAATTCACCCCTCCACTTT CASSVGSSYNSPLHF
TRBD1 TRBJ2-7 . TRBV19 TGTGCCAGTATAATGGGGTCCGGGACAGATACCTACGAGCAGTACTTC CASIMGSGTDTYEQYF
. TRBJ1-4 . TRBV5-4 TGTGCCAGCAGCTTGGGGATGGGAAATGAAAAACTGTTTTTT CASSLGMGNEKLFF
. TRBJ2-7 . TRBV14 TGTGCCAGCAGCCAAGGGGCGGGGCGGTCCTACGAGCAGTACTTC CASSQGAGRSYEQYF
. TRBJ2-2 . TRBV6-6 TGTGCCATTCGGAGGGTTGGCACCGGGGAGCTGTTTTTT CAIRRVGTGELFF
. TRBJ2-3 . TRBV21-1 TGTGCCAGCAAAGTGAACACAGATACGCAGTATTTT CASKVNTDTQYF
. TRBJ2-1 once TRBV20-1 TGCAGTGCTGAATTCGAGTTAGAGCAGTTCTTC CSAEFELEQFF
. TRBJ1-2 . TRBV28 TGTGCCAGCAGTAGCCCTCCGGGACTGGGAGGCTACACCTTC CASSSPPGLGGYTF
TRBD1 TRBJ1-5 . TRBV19 TGTGCCAGTAGTCTTCCGACAGGGGGTAATCAGCCCCAGCATTTT CASSLPTGGNQPQHF
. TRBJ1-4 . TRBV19 TGTGCCAGTAGTATAGATCTTAGGGGTGGGATTAATGAAAAACTGTTTTTT CASSIDLRGGINEKLFF
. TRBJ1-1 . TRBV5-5 TGTGCCAGCAGCGCTGACAGGAGGACTGAAGCTTTCTTT CASSADRRTEAFF
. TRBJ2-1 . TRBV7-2 TGTGCCAGCAGCTTAGACTGGCGGGCCTACAATGAGCAGTTCTTC CASSLDWRAYNEQFF
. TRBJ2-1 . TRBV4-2 TGTGCCAGCAGCCAAGAGGGGAGGGGGGATGAGCAGTTCTTC CASSQEGRGDEQFF
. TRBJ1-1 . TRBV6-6 TGTGCCAGCAGACTCAGGAATCGTCACACTGAAGCTTTCTTT CASRLRNRHTEAFF
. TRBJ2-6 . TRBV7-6 TGTGCCAGCAGCCCACGGGGGCTTCGCTCTGGGGCCAACGTCCTGACTTTC CASSPRGLRSGANVLTF
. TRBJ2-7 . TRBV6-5 TGTGCCAGCAGAGGGGGTACCTACGAGCAGTACTTC CASRGGTYEQYF
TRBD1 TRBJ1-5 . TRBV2 TGTGCCAGCAGTTCCAACAGGGGCCAGCCCCAGCATTTT CASSSNRGQPQHF
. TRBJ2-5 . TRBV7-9 TGTGCCAGCAGCCCCCTGAGTACGGAGACCCAGTACTTC CASSPLSTETQYF
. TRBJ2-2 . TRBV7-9 TGTGCCAGCAGGTTGACCGGGGAGCTGTTTTTT CASRLTGELFF
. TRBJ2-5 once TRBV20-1 TGCAGTGCTAGAGGCACAGAGACCCAGTACTTC CSARGTETQYF
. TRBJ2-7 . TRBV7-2 TGTGCCAGCAGCTTAGGGGGTCAGGGCCGATTCGAGCAGTACTTC CASSLGGQGRFEQYF
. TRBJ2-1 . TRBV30 TGTGCCTGGAGTAAGGGGGAGGAGAATGAGCAGTTCTTC CAWSKGEENEQFF
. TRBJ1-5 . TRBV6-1 TGTGCCAGCACTTTTGACCCGAGCAATCAGCCCCAGCATTTT CASTFDPSNQPQHF
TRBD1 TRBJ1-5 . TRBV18 TGTGCCAGCTCACCACCGGAGGGGACAGGGCTTCAGCCCCAGCATTTT CASSPPEGTGLQPQHF
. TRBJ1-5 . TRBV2 TGTGCCAGCGGGACTTTGGTTCAGCCCCAGCATTTT CASGTLVQPQHF
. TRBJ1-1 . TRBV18 TGTGCCAGCTCACCAAATCGACAGAAAAACACTGAAGCTTTCTTT CASSPNRQKNTEAFF
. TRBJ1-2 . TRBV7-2 TGTGCCAGCAGCTTAGAATCGACGGCCGGGGGCTACACCTTC CASSLESTAGGYTF
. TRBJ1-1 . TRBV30 TGTGCCTGCCGGGGGGGGAGGGCTGAAGCTTTCTTT CACRGGRAEAFF
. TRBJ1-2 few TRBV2 TGTGCCAGCAGGGAGGGGGGATCCTATGGCTACACCTTC CASREGGSYGYTF
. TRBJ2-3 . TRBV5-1 TGCGCCAGCAGCTTGATATTTGGAGATACGCAGTATTTT CASSLIFGDTQYF
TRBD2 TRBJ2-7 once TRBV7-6 TGTGCCAGCAGCTTAGGGGCGGGAGAAGGGGAGCAGTACTTC CASSLGAGEGEQYF
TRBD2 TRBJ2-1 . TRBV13 TGTGCCAGCAGCTCATTAGGCGGGAGTGCCTCCTACAATGAGCAGTTCTTC CASSSLGGSASYNEQFF
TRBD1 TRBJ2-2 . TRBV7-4 TGTGCCAGCAGCTTATTAGTTGTTGGGACAGGGGCCGGGGAGCTGTTTTTT CASSLLVVGTGAGELFF
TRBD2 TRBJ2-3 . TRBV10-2 TGCGCCAGCGAACTAGCGGGAGTAGATACGCAGTATTTT CASELAGVDTQYF